The source of this T cell receptor (beta chain) is a study of blood T cell repertoires in COVID-19. Whole-study context: The United States, Italy and Spain supplied acute and convalescent COVID-19 samples. T cells, B-cell-depleted T cells, or PBMCs supplied cDNA or gDNA.

There are 16 residues in the CDR3. Germline V CDR1 and CDR2: MNHEY, SVGEGT. The V segment lost 5 bases and the J segment 5 bases; nucleotides outside the gene matches: 6. Authors' processing steps: Reference gene primer amplification gave nucleated cell count estimates. Profiled with immunoSEQ multiplex PCR; TCRdb holds only in-frame clones, not every one. Clone size and the V and J calls come from that table; the DNA yielded D and trimming. The table has about 43,000 clones, about 91% seen once. Sequencing was performed on peripheral blood. This chain connects TRBV6-2 or TRBV6-3 to TRBJ2-2; 12 bases are shared with TRBD1. The TCR comes from a man in his 60s with active COVID-19. The CDR3 loop is CASSKPGQGATGELFF. CDR3 DNA: TGTGCCAGCAGTAAGCCGGGACAGGGGGCAACCGGGGAGCTGTTTTTT.